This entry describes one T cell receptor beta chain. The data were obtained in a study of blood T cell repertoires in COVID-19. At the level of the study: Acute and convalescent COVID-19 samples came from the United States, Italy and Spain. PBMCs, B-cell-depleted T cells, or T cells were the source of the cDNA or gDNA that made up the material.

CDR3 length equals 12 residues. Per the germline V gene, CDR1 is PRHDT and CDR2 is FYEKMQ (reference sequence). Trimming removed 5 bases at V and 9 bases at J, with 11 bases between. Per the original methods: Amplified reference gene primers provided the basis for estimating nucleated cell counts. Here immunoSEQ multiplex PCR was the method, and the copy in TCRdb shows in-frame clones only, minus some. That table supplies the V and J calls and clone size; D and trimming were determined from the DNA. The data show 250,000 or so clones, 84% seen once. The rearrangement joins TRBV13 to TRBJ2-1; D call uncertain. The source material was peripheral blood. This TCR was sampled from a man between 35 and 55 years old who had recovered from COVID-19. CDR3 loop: CASSPSGGEQFF. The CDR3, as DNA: TGTGCCAGCAGCCCGTCCGGCGGTGAGCAGTTCTTC.